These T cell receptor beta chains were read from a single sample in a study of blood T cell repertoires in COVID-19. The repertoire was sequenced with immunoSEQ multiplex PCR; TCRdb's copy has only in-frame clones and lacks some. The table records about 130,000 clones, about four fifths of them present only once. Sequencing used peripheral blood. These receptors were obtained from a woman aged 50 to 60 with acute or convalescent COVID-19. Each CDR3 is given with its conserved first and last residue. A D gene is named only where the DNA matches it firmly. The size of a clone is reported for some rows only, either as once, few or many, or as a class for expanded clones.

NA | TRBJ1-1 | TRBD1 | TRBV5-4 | TGTGCCAGCAGCCCCGGTTTACAGGGGGCATTTGACACTGAAGCTTTCTTT | CASSPGLQGAFDTEAFF
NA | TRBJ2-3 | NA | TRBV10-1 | TGCGCCAGCAGTGAAGCACTTTCGTCTAGCACAGATACGCAGTATTTT | CASSEALSSSTDTQYF
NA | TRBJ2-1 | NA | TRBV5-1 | TGCGCCAGCAGCTTGGGCCAGTACAATGAGCAGTTCTTC | CASSLGQYNEQFF
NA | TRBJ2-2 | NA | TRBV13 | TGTGCCAGCAGCTTAGGGGCAGGAGGTACCGGGGAGCTGTTTTTT | CASSLGAGGTGELFF
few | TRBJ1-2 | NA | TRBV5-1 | TGCGCCAGCAGCTTGGGGGACAAGAACTATGGCTACACCTTC | CASSLGDKNYGYTF
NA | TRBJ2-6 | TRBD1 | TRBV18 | TGTGCCAGCTCACTAGGGACAGGGACGACTGGGGCCAACGTCCTGACTTTC | CASSLGTGTTGANVLTF
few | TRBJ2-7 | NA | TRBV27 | TGTGCCAGCAGCATAGGGCCAGGGTCCTACGAGCAGTACTTC | CASSIGPGSYEQYF
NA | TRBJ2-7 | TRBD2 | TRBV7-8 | TGTGCCAGCAGCTTAGAACCGATCGGGGCGGGGGGTGCTTCCTACGAGCAGTACTTC | CASSLEPIGAGGASYEQYF
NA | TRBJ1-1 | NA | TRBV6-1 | TGTGCCAGCAGTGAACCAGGGGCGAACACTGAAGCTTTCTTT | CASSEPGANTEAFF
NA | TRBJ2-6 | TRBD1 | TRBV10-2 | TGCGCCAGCCGGACAGGGGGCTCTGGGGCCAACGTCCTGACTTTC | CASRTGGSGANVLTF
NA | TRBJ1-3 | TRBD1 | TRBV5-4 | TGTGCCAGCAGTTTGGACAGGGTTGCTGGAAACACCATATATTTT | CASSLDRVAGNTIYF
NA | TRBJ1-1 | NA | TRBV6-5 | TGTGCCAGTGCGGACTACTTGATCCCTGAAGCTTTCTTT | CASADYLIPEAFF